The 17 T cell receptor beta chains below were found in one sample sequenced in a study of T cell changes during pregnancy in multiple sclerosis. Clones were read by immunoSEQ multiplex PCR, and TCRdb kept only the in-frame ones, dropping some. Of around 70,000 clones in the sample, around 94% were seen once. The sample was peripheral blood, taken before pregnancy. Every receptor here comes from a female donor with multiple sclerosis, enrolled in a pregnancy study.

CDR3 residues: CASSSPREVYGYTF. The DNA for the CDR3 is TGTGCCAGCAGCTCTCCAAGAGAGGTCTATGGCTACACCTTC. The chain recombines TRBV4-2 with TRBJ1-2; D is unclear. Germline CDR1 is LGHNA and CDR2 is YNFKEQ. The CDR3 covers 14 residues. Trimming shortened V by 5 bases and J by 4 bases, and 14 bases separated the two germline ends.

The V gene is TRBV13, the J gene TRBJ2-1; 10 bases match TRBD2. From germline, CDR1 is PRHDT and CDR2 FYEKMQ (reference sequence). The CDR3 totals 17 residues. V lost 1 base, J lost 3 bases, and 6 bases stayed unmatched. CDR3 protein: CASSLESLAGVYNEQFF. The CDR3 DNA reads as TGTGCCAGCAGCTTAGAATCCCTAGCGGGGGTCTACAATGAGCAGTTCTTC.

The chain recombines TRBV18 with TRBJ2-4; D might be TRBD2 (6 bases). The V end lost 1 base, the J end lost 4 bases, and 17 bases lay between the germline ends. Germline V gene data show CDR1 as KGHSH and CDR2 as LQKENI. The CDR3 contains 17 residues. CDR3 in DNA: TGTGCCAGCTCACCACGAGTGGGGGACGGACTAAAAAACATTCAGTACTTC. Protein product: CASSPRVGDGLKNIQYF.

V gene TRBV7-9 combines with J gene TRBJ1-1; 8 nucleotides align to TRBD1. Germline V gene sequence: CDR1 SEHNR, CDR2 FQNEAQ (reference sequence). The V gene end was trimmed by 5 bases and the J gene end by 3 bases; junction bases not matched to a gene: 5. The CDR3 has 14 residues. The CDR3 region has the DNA TGTGCCAGCAGCCGGACAGGGCAGGACACTGAAGCTTTCTTT. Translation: CASSRTGQDTEAFF.

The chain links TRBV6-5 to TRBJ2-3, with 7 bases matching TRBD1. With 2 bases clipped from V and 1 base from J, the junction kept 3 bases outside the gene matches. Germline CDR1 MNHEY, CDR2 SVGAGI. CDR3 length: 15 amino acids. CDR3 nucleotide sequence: TGTGCCAGCAGTTACGTAGGGGGCGGCACAGATACGCAGTATTTT. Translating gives CASSYVGGGTDTQYF.

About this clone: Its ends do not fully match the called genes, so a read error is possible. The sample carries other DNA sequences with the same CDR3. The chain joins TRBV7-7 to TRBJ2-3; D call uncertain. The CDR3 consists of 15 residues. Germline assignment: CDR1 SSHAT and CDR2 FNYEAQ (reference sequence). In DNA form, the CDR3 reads TGTGCTAGCAGCTTAGGATCAGGTTCCACAGATACGCAGTATTTT. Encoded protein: CASSLGSGSTDTQYF.

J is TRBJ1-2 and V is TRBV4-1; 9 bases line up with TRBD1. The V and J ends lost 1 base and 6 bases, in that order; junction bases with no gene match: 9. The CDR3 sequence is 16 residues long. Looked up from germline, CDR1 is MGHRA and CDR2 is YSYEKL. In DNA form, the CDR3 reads TGCGCCAGCAGCCAAGGCACAGGGGGCTCCGGCGATGGCTACACCTTC. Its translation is CASSQGTGGSGDGYTF.

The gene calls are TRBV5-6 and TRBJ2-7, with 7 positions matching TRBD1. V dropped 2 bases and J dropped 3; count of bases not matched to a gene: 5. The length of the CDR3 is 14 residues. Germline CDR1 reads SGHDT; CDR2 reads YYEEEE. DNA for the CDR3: TGTGCCAGCAGCTTCAGGGGGTCCTACTACGAGCAGTACTTC. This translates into CASSFRGSYYEQYF.

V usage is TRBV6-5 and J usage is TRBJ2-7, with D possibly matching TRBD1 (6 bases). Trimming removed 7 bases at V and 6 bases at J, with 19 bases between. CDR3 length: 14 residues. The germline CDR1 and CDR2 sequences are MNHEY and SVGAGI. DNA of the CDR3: TGTGCCAGCATTGGTGGCAGGGGATCTGGCGAGCAGTACTTC. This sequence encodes CASIGGRGSGEQYF.

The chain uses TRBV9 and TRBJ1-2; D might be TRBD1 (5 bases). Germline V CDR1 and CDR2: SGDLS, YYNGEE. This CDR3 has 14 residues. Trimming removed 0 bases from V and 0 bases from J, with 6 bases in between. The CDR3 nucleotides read TGTGCCAGCAGCGTAGGACAGACTAACTATGGCTACACCTTC. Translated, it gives CASSVGQTNYGYTF.

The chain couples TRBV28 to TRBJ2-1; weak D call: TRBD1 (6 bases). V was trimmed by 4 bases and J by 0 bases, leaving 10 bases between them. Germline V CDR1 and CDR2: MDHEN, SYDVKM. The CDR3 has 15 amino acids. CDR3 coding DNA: TGTGCCAGCAGTTCTGGGACAAGCTCCTACAATGAGCAGTTCTTC. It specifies CASSSGTSSYNEQFF.

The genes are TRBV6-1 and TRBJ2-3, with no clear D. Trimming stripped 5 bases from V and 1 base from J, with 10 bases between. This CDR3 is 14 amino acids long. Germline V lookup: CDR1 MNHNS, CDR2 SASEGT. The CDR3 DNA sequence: TGTGCCAGCAGTCTGTCTCCAGGCACAGATACGCAGTATTTT. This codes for CASSLSPGTDTQYF.

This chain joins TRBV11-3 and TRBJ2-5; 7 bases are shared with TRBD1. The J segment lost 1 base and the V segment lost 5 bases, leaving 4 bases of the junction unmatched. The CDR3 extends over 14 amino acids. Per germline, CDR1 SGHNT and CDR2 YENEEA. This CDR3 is CASSPGTVQETQYF. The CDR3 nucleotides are TGTGCCAGCAGCCCCGGGACAGTCCAAGAGACCCAGTACTTC. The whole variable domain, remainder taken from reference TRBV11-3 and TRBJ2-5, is EAGVVQSPRYKIIEKKQPVAFWCNPISGHNTLYWYLQNLGQGPELLIRYENEEAVDDSQLPKDRFSAERLKGVDSTLKIQPAELGDSAVYLCASSPGTVQETQYFGPGTRLLVL.

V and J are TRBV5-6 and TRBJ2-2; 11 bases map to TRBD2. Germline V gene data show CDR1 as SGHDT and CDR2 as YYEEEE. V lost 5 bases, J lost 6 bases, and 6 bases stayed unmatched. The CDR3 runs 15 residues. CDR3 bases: TGTGCCAGCAGTTTTAGCGGGAGGGCCTCCGGGGAGCTGTTTTTT. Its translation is CASSFSGRASGELFF.

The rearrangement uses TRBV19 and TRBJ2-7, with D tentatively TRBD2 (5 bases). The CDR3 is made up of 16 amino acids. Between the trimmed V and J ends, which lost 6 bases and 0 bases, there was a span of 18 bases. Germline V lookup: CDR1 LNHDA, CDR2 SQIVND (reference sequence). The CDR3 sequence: CASSDSTGGISYEQYF. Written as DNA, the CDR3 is TGTGCCAGTAGCGACTCTACTGGAGGAATCTCCTACGAGCAGTACTTC.

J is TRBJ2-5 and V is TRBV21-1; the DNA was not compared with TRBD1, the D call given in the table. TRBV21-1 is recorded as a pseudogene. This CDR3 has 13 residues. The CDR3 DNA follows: TGTGCCAGCAGGGACAGAGGGCGAGAGACCCAGTACTTC. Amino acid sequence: CASRDRGRETQYF.

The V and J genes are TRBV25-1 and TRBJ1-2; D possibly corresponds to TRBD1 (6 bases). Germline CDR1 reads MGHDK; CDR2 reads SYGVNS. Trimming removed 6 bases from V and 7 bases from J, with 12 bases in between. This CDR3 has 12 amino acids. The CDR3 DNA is TGTGCCAGCAGAACAGGGTTTCGTGGCTACACCTTC. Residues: CASRTGFRGYTF.